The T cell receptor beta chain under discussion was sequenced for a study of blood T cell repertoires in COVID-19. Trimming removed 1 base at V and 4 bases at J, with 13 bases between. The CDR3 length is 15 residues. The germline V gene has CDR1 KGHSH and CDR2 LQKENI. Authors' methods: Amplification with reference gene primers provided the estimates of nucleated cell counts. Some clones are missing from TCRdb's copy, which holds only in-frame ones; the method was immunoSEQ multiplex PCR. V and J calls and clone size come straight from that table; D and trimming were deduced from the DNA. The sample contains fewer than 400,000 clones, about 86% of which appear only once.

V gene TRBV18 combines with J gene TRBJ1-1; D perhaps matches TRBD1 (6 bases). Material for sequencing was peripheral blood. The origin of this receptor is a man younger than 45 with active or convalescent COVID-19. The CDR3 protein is CASSPLEGGGTEAFF. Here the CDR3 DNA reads TGTGCCAGCTCACCACTTGAGGGAGGGGGCACTGAAGCTTTCTTT.